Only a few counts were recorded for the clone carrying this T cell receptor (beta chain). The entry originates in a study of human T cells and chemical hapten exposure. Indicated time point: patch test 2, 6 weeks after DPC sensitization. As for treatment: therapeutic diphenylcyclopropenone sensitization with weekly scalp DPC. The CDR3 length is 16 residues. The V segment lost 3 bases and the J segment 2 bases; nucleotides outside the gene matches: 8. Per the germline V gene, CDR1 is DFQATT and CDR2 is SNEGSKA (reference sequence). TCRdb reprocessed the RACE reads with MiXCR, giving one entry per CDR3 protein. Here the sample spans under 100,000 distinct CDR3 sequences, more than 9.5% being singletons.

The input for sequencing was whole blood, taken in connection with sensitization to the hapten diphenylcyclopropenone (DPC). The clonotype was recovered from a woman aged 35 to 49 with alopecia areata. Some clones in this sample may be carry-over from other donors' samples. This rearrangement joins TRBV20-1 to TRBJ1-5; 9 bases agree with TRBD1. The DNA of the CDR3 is TGCAGTGCTAGCTGGACAGGGGTCGCAGGCAATCAGCCCCAGCATTTT. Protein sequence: CSASWTGVAGNQPQHF.